These 15 T cell receptor beta chains share one sample of origin, sequenced in a study of Ad26.COV2.S vaccination and SARS-CoV-2 variants. Noted treatment: roughly 19 received Ad26.COV2.S at low or high dose, single or two shots; 5 received placebo; per-sample allocation not given. Specimens were obtained on day 63 following the first vaccine or placebo injection. Profiling relied on immunoSEQ multiplex PCR, and the TCRdb table lists in-frame clones only, not all of them. Of more than 400,000 clones listed, 90% are singletons. The sample in question was peripheral blood, obtained in a trial of Ad26.COV2.S vaccine versus placebo. The receptors come from a person between 18 and 60 years old who received the Ad26.COV2.S COVID-19 vaccine or a placebo.

The chain has TRBV6-1 and TRBJ1-2; TRBD1 is a possible D gene (5 bases). V lost 1 base and J 6 bases, leaving 12 bases between the germline ends. The germline V gene has CDR1 MNHNS and CDR2 SASEGT. The CDR3 is 14 residues long. The CDR3 DNA is TGTGCCAGCAGTGAAGTCCGGATCAGGGATGGCTACACCTTC. It is translated as CASSEVRIRDGYTF.

A word on this clone: Other DNA variants within this sample encode the same CDR3. The J gene is TRBJ1-1, the V gene TRBV28; D not certain. Between the trimmed V and J ends, which lost 6 bases and 0 bases, there was a span of 2 bases. The CDR3 extends over 11 amino acids. From germline, CDR1 is MDHEN and CDR2 SYDVKM. CDR3 loop: CASRMNTEAFF. The CDR3 DNA follows: TGTGCCAGCAGGATGAACACTGAAGCTTTCTTT. The whole variable domain, filled in from reference TRBV28 and TRBJ1-1, reads DVKVTQSSRYLVKRTGEKVFLECVQDMDHENMFWYRQDPGLGLRLIYFSYDVKMKEKGDIPEGYSVSREKKERFSLILESASTNQTSMYLCASRMNTEAFFGQGTRLTVV.

CDR3 region: CASSQPRLADEQYF. The CDR3 DNA is TGTGCCAGCAGCCAACCCCGACTAGCTGACGAGCAGTACTTC. This chain connects TRBV3-1 (or the pseudogene TRBV3-2) to TRBJ2-7; 7 nucleotides align to TRBD2. The CDR3 sequence is 14 residues long. The V and J ends lost 2 bases and 5 bases, in that order; junction bases with no gene match: 6. Looked up from germline, CDR1 is LGHDT and CDR2 is YNNKEL (reference sequence).

The chain employs TRBV30 and TRBJ2-2; either TRBD1 or TRBD2 may fit D (5 bases each). Trimming took off 3 bases at V and 0 bases at J, with 20 bases between the two ends. The germline CDR1 and CDR2 sequences are GTSNPN and SVGIG (reference sequence). CDR3 length: 18 residues. This chain's CDR3 is CAWRKMRGKYANTGELFF. The CDR3 region has the DNA TGTGCCTGGAGGAAGATGAGGGGAAAGTACGCGAACACCGGGGAGCTGTTTTTT.

The sample holds one count of this clone. This rearrangement joins TRBV5-1 to TRBJ1-2, with D unclear. Trimming took off 2 bases at V and 4 bases at J, with 12 bases between the two ends. Looked up from germline, CDR1 is SGHRS and CDR2 is YFSETQ. The CDR3 length is 14 residues. DNA for the CDR3: TGCGCCAGCAGCTTCTCGGGAGAGCTCTATGGCTACACCTTC. Translated, it gives CASSFSGELYGYTF.

The chain links TRBV7-8 to TRBJ2-3; D may be TRBD1 (6 bases). The CDR3 is made up of 16 amino acids. Germline V lookup: CDR1 SGHVS, CDR2 FQNEAQ. Trimming cost V 4 bases and J 2 bases, with 16 bases left between them. CDR3 sequence: CASSSYFDRFTDTQYF. The CDR3 nucleotides are TGTGCCAGCAGCTCATACTTTGACAGGTTCACAGATACGCAGTATTTT. Variable domain in full (rest from reference TRBV7-8 and TRBJ2-3): GAGVSQSPRYKVAKRGQDVALRCDPISGHVSLFWYQQALGQGPEFLTYFQNEAQLDKSGLPSDRFFAERPEGSVSTLKIQRTQQEDSAVYLCASSSYFDRFTDTQYFGPGTRLTVL.

J is TRBJ2-3 and V is TRBV7-6; D is undetermined. CDR3 length: 16 amino acids. Between the trimmed V and J ends, which lost 1 base and 0 bases, there was a span of 11 bases. CDR1 is SGHVS and CDR2 is FNYEAQ in the germline V gene. CDR3 sequence: CASSLEVPGSTDTQYF. The CDR3 DNA is TGTGCCAGCAGCTTAGAAGTCCCCGGGAGCACAGATACGCAGTATTTT.

V and J are TRBV7-9 and TRBJ2-1; 9 bases match TRBD2. V lost 4 bases, J lost 3 bases, and 7 bases stayed unmatched. Germline CDR1 is SEHNR and CDR2 is FQNEAQ (reference sequence). The CDR3 covers 16 residues. The CDR3 nucleotides are TGTGCCAGCAGCTCTCCGACTAGCGGAGTCTACAATGAGCAGTTCTTC. Residues: CASSSPTSGVYNEQFF.

The sample holds many counts of this clone. CDR3 sequence: CASSDDREPGELFF. For the CDR3, the DNA is TGTGCCAGCAGTGACGACAGGGAGCCCGGGGAGCTGTTTTTT. The J gene is TRBJ2-2, the V gene TRBV6-4; TRBD1 matches 7 bases. CDR3 length equals 14 residues. Per the germline V gene, CDR1 is MRHNA and CDR2 is SNTAGT. Trimming removed 2 bases from V and 6 bases from J; junction bases left unmatched: 3.

V and J are TRBV5-4 and TRBJ2-3, with 8 bases that match TRBD1. The junction had 8 bases not matched to a gene; V was cut back by 3 bases and J by 2 bases. There are 16 residues in the CDR3. Germline V gene lookup returns CDR1 SGHNT and CDR2 YYREEE (reference sequence). The CDR3 DNA sequence: TGTGCCAGCAGCTCGGTACCGGGACAGGCCACAGATACGCAGTATTTT. Its protein product is CASSSVPGQATDTQYF. The full variable domain, with the rest looked up from reference TRBV5-4 and TRBJ2-3, is ETGVTQSPTHLIKTRGQQVTLRCSSQSGHNTVSWYQQALGQGPQFIFQYYREEENGRGNFPPRFSGLQFPNYSSELNVNALELDDSALYLCASSSVPGQATDTQYFGPGTRLTVL.

This chain connects TRBV9 to TRBJ2-2; D remains unclear. Looked up from germline, CDR1 is SGDLS and CDR2 is YYNGEE. CDR3 length equals 14 residues. The V gene lost 5 bases and the J gene lost 2 bases, with 10 bases spanning the gap. CDR3 sequence reads: CASRDGSNTGELFF. CDR3 nucleotides: TGTGCCAGCAGGGACGGGTCTAACACCGGGGAGCTGTTTTTT.

This CDR3 reads CASSEELAAVGRPQHF. The DNA for the CDR3 is TGTGCCAGCAGTGAAGAGTTGGCCGCCGTGGGTAGGCCCCAGCATTTT. The V call is TRBV6-1, the J call TRBJ1-5, with no clear D. The CDR3 totals 16 residues. V was shortened by 1 base and J by 9 bases, with 19 bases between the two germline ends. CDR1 is MNHNS and CDR2 is SASEGT in the germline V gene.

The J gene is TRBJ2-7, the V gene TRBV7-2, with TRBD1 matching 10 bases. The germline V gene encodes CDR1 SGHTA and CDR2 FQGNSA. CDR3 size: 14 residues. V trimming: 5 bases; J trimming: 4 bases; junction bases outside the gene matches: 5. The CDR3 coding sequence is TGTGCCAGCAGCGCCGGGACAGGGGATTACGAGCAGTACTTC. It encodes CASSAGTGDYEQYF.

The rearrangement uses TRBV7-8 and TRBJ1-1, with D maybe TRBD1 (5 bases). This CDR3 region has 16 residues. With 5 bases removed from V and 1 base from J, the gap between germline ends came to 17 bases. Per germline, CDR1 SGHVS and CDR2 FQNEAQ. The CDR3 protein is CASSPRDGLSNTEAFF. CDR3 nucleotide sequence: TGTGCCAGCAGCCCACGGGACGGCTTATCGAACACTGAAGCTTTCTTT. The variable domain in full, completed from reference TRBV7-8 and TRBJ1-1, reads GAGVSQSPRYKVAKRGQDVALRCDPISGHVSLFWYQQALGQGPEFLTYFQNEAQLDKSGLPSDRFFAERPEGSVSTLKIQRTQQEDSAVYLCASSPRDGLSNTEAFFGQGTRLTVV.

This clone was counted only a few times. V usage is TRBV5-5 and J usage is TRBJ1-6, with TRBD1 matching 9 bases. The germline V gene has CDR1 SGHKS and CDR2 YYEKEE (reference sequence). The CDR3 length is 14 residues. V shed 3 bases, J shed 7 bases, and the junction held 2 bases outside the gene matches. This chain's CDR3 is CASSSDRGNSPLHF. DNA of the CDR3: TGTGCCAGCAGCTCGGACAGGGGAAATTCACCCCTCCACTTT.